A selection of T cell receptor beta chains follows, all from one sample in a study of blood T cell repertoires in COVID-19. TCRdb keeps only in-frame clones here, not all; method: immunoSEQ multiplex PCR. The data contain roughly 150,000 clones, 84% of them singletons. The source material was PBMCs or T cells enriched from blood (not recorded which). These receptors came from a woman in her forties or fifties who had recovered from COVID-19. The CDR3 runs from the conserved cysteine through the conserved F or W. The order of the fields is D gene, clone size, V gene, J gene, CDR3 DNA, CDR3 protein. A D gene is named only where the DNA matches it firmly. Not every row has a clone size; where given, it reads once, few, many or a size class.

d_call: .; clone_size: .; v_call: TRBV19; j_call: TRBJ2-1; cdr3_nt: TGTGCCAGTAAGGGCGGGGCATCCTACAATGAGCAGTTCTTC; cdr3_aa: CASKGGASYNEQFF
d_call: TRBD2; clone_size: .; v_call: TRBV28; j_call: TRBJ2-2; cdr3_nt: TGTGCCAGCGGGTTAGCGGGAGCTGACACCGGGGAGCTGTTTTTT; cdr3_aa: CASGLAGADTGELFF
d_call: .; clone_size: few; v_call: TRBV6-6; j_call: TRBJ1-3; cdr3_nt: TGTGCCAGCAGCTACGGACTATCTGGAAACACCATATATTTT; cdr3_aa: CASSYGLSGNTIYF
d_call: .; clone_size: .; v_call: TRBV3-1/TRBV3-2; j_call: TRBJ1-4; cdr3_nt: TGTGCCAGCAGCCAAGCTGACCGAGGGGAAAAACTGTTTTTT; cdr3_aa: CASSQADRGEKLFF
d_call: TRBD1; clone_size: .; v_call: TRBV29-1; j_call: TRBJ2-3; cdr3_nt: TGCAGCGTAGGACAGGGCTTGAGGGCAGATACGCAGTATTTT; cdr3_aa: CSVGQGLRADTQYF
d_call: .; clone_size: .; v_call: TRBV5-1; j_call: TRBJ2-1; cdr3_nt: TGCGCCAGCAGCTTGGCACGATCGGGGGAAACGCGGAATGAGCAGTTCTTC; cdr3_aa: CASSLARSGETRNEQFF
d_call: TRBD1; clone_size: .; v_call: TRBV19; j_call: TRBJ1-2; cdr3_nt: TGTGCCAGTAGGACTCTAGACAGGGACTATGGCTACACCTTC; cdr3_aa: CASRTLDRDYGYTF
d_call: .; clone_size: .; v_call: TRBV7-2; j_call: TRBJ1-1; cdr3_nt: TGTGCCAGCAGCCCTGTACACGAGAACACTGAAGCTTTCTTT; cdr3_aa: CASSPVHENTEAFF
d_call: TRBD2; clone_size: .; v_call: TRBV29-1; j_call: TRBJ2-2; cdr3_nt: TGCAGCGCCCGGACTAGCGGGAGCGGTGCCGGGGAGCTGTTTTTT; cdr3_aa: CSARTSGSGAGELFF
d_call: TRBD2; clone_size: .; v_call: TRBV5-1; j_call: TRBJ2-3; cdr3_nt: TGCGCCAGCAGCTTGGGCGGGAGAGTGGATACGCAGTATTTT; cdr3_aa: CASSLGGRVDTQYF
d_call: TRBD1; clone_size: .; v_call: TRBV28; j_call: TRBJ2-7; cdr3_nt: TGTGCCAGCAGTATCCGGGACAGGGGCTACGAGCAGTACTTC; cdr3_aa: CASSIRDRGYEQYF
d_call: .; clone_size: .; v_call: TRBV18; j_call: TRBJ1-1; cdr3_nt: TGTGCCAGCTCACCACCGGCCAAGAACACTGAAGCTTTCTTT; cdr3_aa: CASSPPAKNTEAFF
d_call: TRBD1; clone_size: .; v_call: TRBV14; j_call: TRBJ2-5; cdr3_nt: TGTGCCAGCAGCCCCGGACAGGGGGGATTTGAGACCCAGTACTTC; cdr3_aa: CASSPGQGGFETQYF
d_call: TRBD1; clone_size: .; v_call: TRBV6-5; j_call: TRBJ1-1; cdr3_nt: TGTGCCAGCATAGGACAGGGACATTACACTGAAGCTTTCTTT; cdr3_aa: CASIGQGHYTEAFF
d_call: TRBD1; clone_size: .; v_call: TRBV28; j_call: TRBJ1-2; cdr3_nt: TGTGCCAGCAGTTTTCGGGGACAGCTCTATGGCTACACCTTC; cdr3_aa: CASSFRGQLYGYTF
d_call: TRBD1; clone_size: .; v_call: TRBV25-1; j_call: TRBJ2-1; cdr3_nt: TGTGCCAGCAGAGGACAGGGCCCCTACAATGAGCAGTTCTTC; cdr3_aa: CASRGQGPYNEQFF
d_call: .; clone_size: .; v_call: TRBV6-5; j_call: TRBJ2-5; cdr3_nt: TGTGCCAGCAGTTACCGGGGACTCCGTCAAGAGACCCAGTACTTC; cdr3_aa: CASSYRGLRQETQYF
d_call: .; clone_size: .; v_call: TRBV6-5; j_call: TRBJ2-3; cdr3_nt: TGTGCCAGCAGTTACTCAGGGGACACAGATACGCAGTATTTT; cdr3_aa: CASSYSGDTDTQYF
d_call: .; clone_size: .; v_call: TRBV3-1/TRBV3-2; j_call: TRBJ1-6; cdr3_nt: TGTGCCAGCAGCCAAGGGTCAGGGAGGGGTCGTTCACCCCTCCACTTT; cdr3_aa: CASSQGSGRGRSPLHF
d_call: TRBD1; clone_size: .; v_call: TRBV2; j_call: TRBJ1-1; cdr3_nt: TGTGCCAGCAGTGCAGACAGGGGAGTCACTGAAGCTTTCTTT; cdr3_aa: CASSADRGVTEAFF
d_call: TRBD1; clone_size: .; v_call: TRBV5-5; j_call: TRBJ1-4; cdr3_nt: TGTGCCAGCAGGCCAACCGGGACAGGGACGGAAAAACTGTTTTTT; cdr3_aa: CASRPTGTGTEKLFF
d_call: .; clone_size: few; v_call: TRBV29-1; j_call: TRBJ2-7; cdr3_nt: TGCAGCGTTGAAGACGCGGGGTCCGGAGAGCAGTACTTC; cdr3_aa: CSVEDAGSGEQYF
d_call: .; clone_size: .; v_call: TRBV2; j_call: TRBJ2-2; cdr3_nt: TGTGCCAGCAGTGAAATCGGGCGGGCCGGGGAGCTGTTTTTT; cdr3_aa: CASSEIGRAGELFF
d_call: TRBD1; clone_size: .; v_call: TRBV24-1; j_call: TRBJ2-2; cdr3_nt: TGTGCCACCAGTGATGCAGACAGGGCCAACACCGGGGAGCTGTTTTTT; cdr3_aa: CATSDADRANTGELFF
d_call: TRBD2; clone_size: .; v_call: TRBV6-1; j_call: TRBJ2-1; cdr3_nt: TGTGCCAGCAGTGAACAAGCGGGGGGGCGATTCCCCAATGAGCAGTTCTTC; cdr3_aa: CASSEQAGGRFPNEQFF
d_call: .; clone_size: .; v_call: TRBV11-3; j_call: TRBJ2-1; cdr3_nt: TGTGCCAGCACCCCCCGTAGTTACAATGAGCAGTTCTTC; cdr3_aa: CASTPRSYNEQFF
d_call: TRBD2; clone_size: few; v_call: TRBV11-3; j_call: TRBJ2-1; cdr3_nt: TGTGCCAGCAGCTTAGACCGTCTGACTAGCGGGAAAGAGCAGTTCTTC; cdr3_aa: CASSLDRLTSGKEQFF
d_call: .; clone_size: .; v_call: TRBV19; j_call: TRBJ2-6; cdr3_nt: TGTGCCAGTAGTTTAAATCATTGGGGACGGGAGAGCTCTGGGGCCAACGTCCTGACTTTC; cdr3_aa: CASSLNHWGRESSGANVLTF
d_call: .; clone_size: .; v_call: TRBV7-9; j_call: TRBJ2-5; cdr3_nt: TGTGCCAGCAGCTTAGGGGCACATCAAGAGACCCAGTACTTC; cdr3_aa: CASSLGAHQETQYF
d_call: .; clone_size: once; v_call: TRBV4-3; j_call: TRBJ2-3; cdr3_nt: TGCGCCAGCAGCCAACAACTAGTCGAGTTCACAGATACGCAGTATTTT; cdr3_aa: CASSQQLVEFTDTQYF
d_call: TRBD1; clone_size: .; v_call: TRBV7-6; j_call: TRBJ2-7; cdr3_nt: TGTGCCAGCAGCCCTTTACAGGGGGCAACCTACGAGCAGTACTTC; cdr3_aa: CASSPLQGATYEQYF
d_call: TRBD1; clone_size: .; v_call: TRBV9; j_call: TRBJ1-1; cdr3_nt: TGTGCCAGCAGCGTAGGGTGGACAGGGGGATCGGTAGCTTTCTTT; cdr3_aa: CASSVGWTGGSVAFF
d_call: TRBD1; clone_size: few; v_call: TRBV5-5; j_call: TRBJ2-5; cdr3_nt: TGTGCCAGCAGCTACAGGGGGCTGGGGGAGACCCAGTACTTC; cdr3_aa: CASSYRGLGETQYF
d_call: TRBD2; clone_size: few; v_call: TRBV4-2; j_call: TRBJ2-1; cdr3_nt: TGTGCCAGCAGCCAGGGACTAGCGGGGGGAAGGCAGTTCTTC; cdr3_aa: CASSQGLAGGRQFF
d_call: .; clone_size: once; v_call: TRBV3-1/TRBV3-2; j_call: TRBJ2-1; cdr3_nt: TGTGCCAGCAGCGAACTCCCCACAGGGCCCGCTTGGGATGAGCAGTTCTTC; cdr3_aa: CASSELPTGPAWDEQFF
d_call: .; clone_size: .; v_call: TRBV6-1; j_call: TRBJ1-2; cdr3_nt: TGTGCCAGCAGTGAAGTAAGTGTCGGGACATCAAGCCATGGCTACACCTTC; cdr3_aa: CASSEVSVGTSSHGYTF
d_call: .; clone_size: .; v_call: TRBV3-1/TRBV3-2; j_call: TRBJ2-1; cdr3_nt: TGTGCCAGCAGCCAAGATCGAAGCGGTGAGCAGTTCTTC; cdr3_aa: CASSQDRSGEQFF
d_call: .; clone_size: .; v_call: TRBV4-3; j_call: TRBJ2-7; cdr3_nt: TGCGCCAGCAGCCAAGATTATTACCGAGCCTACGAGCAGTACTTC; cdr3_aa: CASSQDYYRAYEQYF
d_call: .; clone_size: .; v_call: TRBV7-2; j_call: TRBJ1-2; cdr3_nt: TGTGCCAGCAGCATCCTCCGGGAAGGTATTTTCACCTTC; cdr3_aa: CASSILREGIFTF
d_call: .; clone_size: .; v_call: TRBV28; j_call: TRBJ1-4; cdr3_nt: TGTGCCAGCAGTTTAATACGTGCGGCAGCAAAACTGTTTTTT; cdr3_aa: CASSLIRAAAKLFF
d_call: .; clone_size: .; v_call: TRBV6-2/TRBV6-3; j_call: TRBJ2-7; cdr3_nt: TGTGCCAGCAGTTTTATTCGGAACAGTCCGAACCAGTACTTC; cdr3_aa: CASSFIRNSPNQYF
d_call: .; clone_size: .; v_call: TRBV6-5; j_call: TRBJ2-7; cdr3_nt: TGTGCCAGCAGTTACTCGACTGCGGGTACCTACGAGCAGTACTTC; cdr3_aa: CASSYSTAGTYEQYF
d_call: TRBD1; clone_size: .; v_call: TRBV4-3; j_call: TRBJ2-3; cdr3_nt: TGCGCCAGCAGCCAAGCCGACAGGGGCACAGATACGCAGTATTTT; cdr3_aa: CASSQADRGTDTQYF
d_call: TRBD2; clone_size: .; v_call: TRBV7-9; j_call: TRBJ2-2; cdr3_nt: TGTGCCAGCAGCTTATACGGGGGGACGAACACCGGGGAGCTGTTTTTT; cdr3_aa: CASSLYGGTNTGELFF
d_call: .; clone_size: .; v_call: TRBV12-3/TRBV12-4; j_call: TRBJ2-5; cdr3_nt: TGTGCCAGCAGTTCGACAGTTTTGGAGACCCAGTACTTC; cdr3_aa: CASSSTVLETQYF
d_call: TRBD1; clone_size: .; v_call: TRBV27; j_call: TRBJ1-4; cdr3_nt: TGTGCCACCAGGGGCCGGGACAGGTTAAAACTGTTTTTT; cdr3_aa: CATRGRDRLKLFF
d_call: .; clone_size: .; v_call: TRBV5-1; j_call: TRBJ1-2; cdr3_nt: TGCGCCAGCAGCTTGGAAAGTCACGCGGGCCAAGGTTTTTCTGGCTACACCTTC; cdr3_aa: CASSLESHAGQGFSGYTF
d_call: .; clone_size: .; v_call: TRBV5-4; j_call: TRBJ1-4; cdr3_nt: TGTGCCAGCAGCTTGAACGCTGAGGGAGAAAAACTGTTTTTT; cdr3_aa: CASSLNAEGEKLFF
d_call: .; clone_size: .; v_call: TRBV15; j_call: TRBJ2-3; cdr3_nt: TGTGCCACCAGCAGAGATGGAGGAGGACCGAATACGCAGTATTTT; cdr3_aa: CATSRDGGGPNTQYF
d_call: .; clone_size: few; v_call: TRBV7-9; j_call: TRBJ2-5; cdr3_nt: TGTGCCAGCAGCCACGTAGGCAGGCAAGAGACCCAGTACTTC; cdr3_aa: CASSHVGRQETQYF
d_call: .; clone_size: .; v_call: TRBV6-5; j_call: TRBJ2-4; cdr3_nt: TGTGCCAGCAGTTACGGGAGCCCCAACATTCAGTACTTC; cdr3_aa: CASSYGSPNIQYF
d_call: TRBD1; clone_size: .; v_call: TRBV2; j_call: TRBJ1-6; cdr3_nt: TGTGCCAGCAGTGAATCTGTAGGGGGCTTGATATCACCCCTCCACTTT; cdr3_aa: CASSESVGGLISPLHF
d_call: .; clone_size: .; v_call: TRBV5-8; j_call: TRBJ2-1; cdr3_nt: TGTGCCAGCAGCGCCCGGGTCCTCGTGAATGAGCAGTTCTTC; cdr3_aa: CASSARVLVNEQFF
d_call: .; clone_size: once; v_call: TRBV21-1; j_call: TRBJ2-4; cdr3_nt: TGTGCCAGCAGCAAAACAGGGGACGGCAAAAACATTCAGTACTTC; cdr3_aa: CASSKTGDGKNIQYF
d_call: TRBD2; clone_size: once; v_call: TRBV3-1/TRBV3-2; j_call: TRBJ2-7; cdr3_nt: TGTGCCAGCAGTAGCGGGGGCTCCTACGAGCAGTACTTC; cdr3_aa: CASSSGGSYEQYF
d_call: .; clone_size: .; v_call: TRBV2; j_call: TRBJ2-5; cdr3_nt: TGTGCCAGCAGTGAAGAGTTCATAGCGTCCGGGACCCAGTACTTC; cdr3_aa: CASSEEFIASGTQYF
d_call: .; clone_size: .; v_call: TRBV4-2; j_call: TRBJ1-2; cdr3_nt: TGTGCCAGCAGCCAAGATCGAAGAGCAATCTATGGCTACACCTTC; cdr3_aa: CASSQDRRAIYGYTF
d_call: .; clone_size: .; v_call: TRBV12-3/TRBV12-4; j_call: TRBJ1-6; cdr3_nt: TGTGCCAGCAGTTTAGACAGACGATCACCCCTCCACTTT; cdr3_aa: CASSLDRRSPLHF
d_call: TRBD2; clone_size: .; v_call: TRBV7-6; j_call: TRBJ2-1; cdr3_nt: TGTGCCAGCAGCAATAGGACTAGCGGGTATTACAATGAGCAGTTCTTC; cdr3_aa: CASSNRTSGYYNEQFF